The rows below give T cell receptor beta chains drawn from one sample of a study of CD8 T cells in ankylosing spondylitis. One entry per CDR3 protein, called by TCRdb with MiXCR from the 5' RACE reads. The table lists approximately 260,000 distinct CDR3 sequences, 18% of them singletons. The sample was blood, either unsorted or a sorted T cell fraction (not recorded which). The receptors derive from a male donor with ankylosing spondylitis or in good health (not recorded which). CDR3s include the opening cysteine and the closing phenylalanine or tryptophan. Size is stated for part of the rows, as once, few or many counts, or as a class when the clone is expanded.

j_gene: TRBJ2-5; v_gene: TRBV6-5; abundance: NA; CDR3aa: CASSLGQSQETQYF
j_gene: TRBJ2-3; v_gene: TRBV12-3/TRBV12-4; abundance: many; CDR3aa: CASSFRPDGRTDTQYF
j_gene: TRBJ1-5; v_gene: TRBV4-2; abundance: many; CDR3aa: CASSHILNQPQHF
j_gene: TRBJ2-7; v_gene: TRBV9; abundance: few; CDR3aa: CASSATGGLAGQEEQYF
j_gene: TRBJ2-1; v_gene: TRBV3-1; abundance: NA; CDR3aa: CASSDAPMSSYNEQFF
j_gene: TRBJ2-3; v_gene: TRBV9; abundance: few; CDR3aa: CASSPRQGRTDTQYF
j_gene: TRBJ2-1; v_gene: TRBV7-1; abundance: NA; CDR3aa: CASSSSGTSGRAVSSSYNEQFF
j_gene: TRBJ2-4; v_gene: TRBV5-1; abundance: few; CDR3aa: CASSLVSTGDQYF
j_gene: TRBJ2-7; v_gene: TRBV29-1; abundance: NA; CDR3aa: CSVRWDGTYEQYF
j_gene: TRBJ1-2; v_gene: TRBV28; abundance: NA; CDR3aa: CASRDSLRVYGYTF
j_gene: TRBJ1-1; v_gene: TRBV27; abundance: NA; CDR3aa: CASSTRDTSFEAFF
j_gene: TRBJ2-5; v_gene: TRBV20-1; abundance: few; CDR3aa: CSARPLTEGVWQETQYF
j_gene: TRBJ1-4; v_gene: TRBV9; abundance: NA; CDR3aa: CASSGTDPGRVEKLFF
j_gene: TRBJ2-1; v_gene: TRBV6-5; abundance: NA; CDR3aa: CASSSRGGPKNEQFF
j_gene: TRBJ2-3; v_gene: TRBV5-1; abundance: many; CDR3aa: CASSSLGLDNTDTQYF
j_gene: TRBJ2-5; v_gene: TRBV7-9; abundance: many; CDR3aa: CASSTPGGQKETQYF
j_gene: TRBJ1-1; v_gene: TRBV20-1; abundance: many; CDR3aa: CSAKDRGDTEAFF
j_gene: TRBJ1-2; v_gene: TRBV6-1; abundance: NA; CDR3aa: CASSEREVGRLTYGYTF
j_gene: TRBJ2-7; v_gene: TRBV20-1; abundance: NA; CDR3aa: CSARVSGQGPYEQYF
j_gene: TRBJ2-3; v_gene: TRBV7-8; abundance: NA; CDR3aa: CASSLLWERSTDTQYF
j_gene: TRBJ2-7; v_gene: TRBV7-9; abundance: few; CDR3aa: CASSPGQGANYEQYF
j_gene: TRBJ1-3; v_gene: TRBV7-2; abundance: many; CDR3aa: CASSPSWGTGGNTIYF